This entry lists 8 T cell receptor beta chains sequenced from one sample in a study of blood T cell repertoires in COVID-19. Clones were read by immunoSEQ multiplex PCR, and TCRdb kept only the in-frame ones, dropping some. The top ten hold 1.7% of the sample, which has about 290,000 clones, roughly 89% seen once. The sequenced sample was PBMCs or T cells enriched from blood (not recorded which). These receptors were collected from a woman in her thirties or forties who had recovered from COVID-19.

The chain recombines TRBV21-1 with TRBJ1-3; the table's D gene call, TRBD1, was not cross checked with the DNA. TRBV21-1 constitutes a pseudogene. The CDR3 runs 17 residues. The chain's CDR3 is CASTTPRWAGLRNTIYF. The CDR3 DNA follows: TGTGCCAGCACCACCCCCCGCTGGGCAGGATTGCGAAACACCATATATTTT.

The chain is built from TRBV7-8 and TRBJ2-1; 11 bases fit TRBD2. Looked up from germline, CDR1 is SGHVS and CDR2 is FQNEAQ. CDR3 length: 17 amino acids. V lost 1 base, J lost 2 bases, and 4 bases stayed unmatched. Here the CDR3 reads CASSLGISGRAYNEQFF. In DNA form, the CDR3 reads TGTGCCAGCAGCTTAGGGATTAGCGGGAGGGCCTACAATGAGCAGTTCTTC.

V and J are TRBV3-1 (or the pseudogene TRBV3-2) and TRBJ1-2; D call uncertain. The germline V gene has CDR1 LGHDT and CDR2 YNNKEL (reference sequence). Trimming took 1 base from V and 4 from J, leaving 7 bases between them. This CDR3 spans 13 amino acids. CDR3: CASSQGAGYGYTF. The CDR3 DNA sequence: TGTGCCAGCAGCCAAGGCGCAGGCTATGGCTACACCTTC.

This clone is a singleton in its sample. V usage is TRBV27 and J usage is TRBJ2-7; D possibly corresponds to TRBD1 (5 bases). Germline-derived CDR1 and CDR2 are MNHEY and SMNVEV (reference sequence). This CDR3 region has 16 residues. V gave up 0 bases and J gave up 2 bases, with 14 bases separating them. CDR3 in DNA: TGTGCCAGCAGTTTATCCCCCCCACAGGTTACCTACGAGCAGTACTTC. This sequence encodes CASSLSPPQVTYEQYF.

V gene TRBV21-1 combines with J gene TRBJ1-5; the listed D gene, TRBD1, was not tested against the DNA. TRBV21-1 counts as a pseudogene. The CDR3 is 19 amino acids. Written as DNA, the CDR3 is TGTGCCAGCAGCAAAAAGGACAGGGAACCAGTCCAACCCAATCAGCCCCAGCATTTT. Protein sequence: CASSKKDREPVQPNQPQHF.

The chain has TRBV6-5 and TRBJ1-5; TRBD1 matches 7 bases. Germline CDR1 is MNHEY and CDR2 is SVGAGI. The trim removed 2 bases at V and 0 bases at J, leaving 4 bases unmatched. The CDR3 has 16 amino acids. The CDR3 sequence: CASSYGTDPSNQPQHF. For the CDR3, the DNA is TGTGCCAGCAGTTACGGGACAGACCCTAGCAATCAGCCCCAGCATTTT.

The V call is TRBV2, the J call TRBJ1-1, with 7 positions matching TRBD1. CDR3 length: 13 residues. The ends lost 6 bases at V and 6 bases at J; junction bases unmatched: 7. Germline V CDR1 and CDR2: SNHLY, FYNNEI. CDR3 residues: CASRIDREAEAFF. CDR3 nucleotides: TGTGCCAGCAGGATAGACAGGGAGGCTGAAGCTTTCTTT. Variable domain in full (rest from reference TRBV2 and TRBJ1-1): EPEVTQTPSHQVTQMGQEVILRCVPISNHLYFYWYRQILGQKVEFLVSFYNNEISEKSEIFDDQFSVERPDGSNFTLKIRSTKLEDSAMYFCASRIDREAEAFFGQGTRLTVV.

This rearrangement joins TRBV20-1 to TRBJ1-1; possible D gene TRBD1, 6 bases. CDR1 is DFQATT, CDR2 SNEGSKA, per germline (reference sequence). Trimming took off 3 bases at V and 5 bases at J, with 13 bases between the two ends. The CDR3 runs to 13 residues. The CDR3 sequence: CSASQGTGTEAFF. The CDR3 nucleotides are TGCAGTGCTAGTCAGGGAACAGGGACTGAAGCTTTCTTT.